The 10 T cell receptor beta chains presented below share a single source sample, sequenced in a study of cytomegalovirus exposure and HLA in healthy donors (dated by TCRdb to 2015 to 2018). The library was made by the immunoSEQ multiplex PCR assay. For the multiplex PCR, a mixture combining 60 forward primers for TCR Vbeta segments and 13 reverse primers for TCR Jbeta segments was used. The clones in this table, taken by TCRdb from immuneACCESS, are in-frame only. Not every clone is retained; where verified, under half of the shortfall comes from an unresolved V gene, and the cause of the rest is unknown. This sample comprises fewer than 150,000 clones, roughly 75% of them detected only once. Of the sample, around 2% falls within the top ten clones. Sequenced material: PBMCs. These receptors were taken from a man younger than 40 in good health and CMV-seronegative.

The CDR3 nucleotides are TGTGCCAGCAGTGCCGGGACCCCGGGGGAGACTGAAGCTTTCTTT. The encoded protein is CASSAGTPGETEAFF. The gene calls are TRBV28 and TRBJ1-1; weak D call: TRBD1 (5 bases). CDR3 size: 15 residues. From germline, CDR1 is MDHEN and CDR2 SYDVKM. V was shortened by 5 bases and J by 5 bases, with 18 bases between the two germline ends.

The chain carries TRBV6-6 and TRBJ2-4; tentatively, D is TRBD1 (6 bases). The V end lost 5 bases, the J end lost 8 bases, and 16 bases lay between the germline ends. The germline gives CDR1 MNHNY, CDR2 SVGAGI (reference sequence). CDR3 length equals 14 residues. CDR3 DNA: TGTGCCAGCAGTCGCGACAGGTCCGGGGACATTCAGTACTTC. It translates to CASSRDRSGDIQYF.

The chain combines TRBV13 with TRBJ2-1; 9 nucleotides align to TRBD1. Germline trimming cut 9 bases from V and 3 bases from J; bases unmatched to any gene: 6. The CDR3 totals 14 residues. Germline V gene sequence: CDR1 PRHDT, CDR2 FYEKMQ (reference sequence). The CDR3 loop reads CASNPGQGYNEQFF. As DNA, the CDR3 is TGTGCCAGTAATCCGGGACAGGGCTACAATGAGCAGTTCTTC.

The V gene is TRBV19, the J gene TRBJ1-5; TRBD1 might be the D (6 bases). The CDR3 is 16 residues long. Per the germline V gene, CDR1 is LNHDA and CDR2 is SQIVND (reference sequence). Trimming took 5 bases from V and 0 from J, leaving 14 bases between them. The CDR3 sequence is CASSPRTVYSNQPQHF. The CDR3 nucleotides read TGTGCCAGTAGTCCCCGGACAGTTTATAGCAATCAGCCCCAGCATTTT.

The chain couples TRBV18 to TRBJ2-7; D is uncertain. Trimming removed 2 bases at V and 5 bases at J, with 4 bases between. The germline gives CDR1 KGHSH, CDR2 LQKENI. The CDR3 length is 11 residues. The CDR3 reads CASSPINEQYF. CDR3 DNA: TGTGCCAGCTCACCAATCAACGAGCAGTACTTC.

The chain uses TRBV4-1 and TRBJ2-1; TRBD1 aligns across 9 bases. Trimming took 0 bases from V and 7 from J; bases not matched to a gene: 7. Germline CDR1 and CDR2: MGHRA and YSYEKL. The CDR3 totals 16 residues. The CDR3 bases are TGCGCCAGCAGCCAAGATCGGGACAGGGTGTGGAATGAGCAGTTCTTC. Translating it yields CASSQDRDRVWNEQFF.

About this clone: At one end the junction does not follow the germline gene, possibly because of a read error. The gene calls are TRBV15 and TRBJ1-2; the D is unclear. Germline CDR1 LNHNV, CDR2 YYDKDF (reference sequence). CDR3 length: 12 residues. DNA of the CDR3: TGTGCCACCAGCACGCCGGGAGACGGCTACCCCTTC. Translation gives CATSTPGDGYPF.

The chain couples TRBV10-1 to TRBJ2-3; 7 nucleotides align to TRBD2. V lost 6 bases and J lost 0; bases outside the gene matches: 6. CDR1 WNHNN and CDR2 SYGVQD come from the germline V gene (reference sequence). The CDR3 spans 15 residues. The CDR3 here is CASRRLAHSTDTQYF. As DNA, the CDR3 is TGCGCCAGCAGAAGACTAGCACATAGCACAGATACGCAGTATTTT.

CDR3 loop: CASSPGAGGHNEQFF. CDR3 DNA sequence: TGTGCCAGCAGTCCCGGGGCGGGAGGACACAATGAGCAGTTCTTC. The chain combines TRBV27 with TRBJ2-1; 8 bases line up with TRBD2. V dropped 5 bases and J dropped 5; count of bases not matched to a gene: 8. CDR3 length equals 15 residues. Germline-derived CDR1 and CDR2 are MNHEY and SMNVEV (reference sequence).

This rearrangement joins TRBV5-1 to TRBJ2-1; TRBD1 is a possible D gene (8 bases). The CDR3 consists of 16 residues. Trimming removed 5 bases at V and 2 bases at J, with 17 bases between. CDR1 is SGHRS and CDR2 is YFSETQ in the germline V gene. The CDR3 loop is CASRNRGGRPYNEQFF. The DNA for the CDR3 is TGCGCCAGCAGGAACAGGGGGGGGCGCCCCTACAATGAGCAGTTCTTC.